These T cell receptor beta chains were read from a single sample in a study of OX40 agonist ivuxolimab in advanced cancers. Profiled with immunoSEQ multiplex PCR; TCRdb holds only in-frame clones, not every one. The sample consists of under 15,000 clones, over 70% of them appearing once. The source material was CD4+ or CD8+ T cells sorted from blood, sampled in a trial of the OX40 agonist ivuxolimab. These receptors originate from an adult with an advanced solid tumor such as melanoma, head and neck, liver or kidney cancer. The CDR3 runs from the conserved cysteine through the conserved F or W. The D gene is left open where the match is weak. Clone size is shown for a subset of rows, as once, few, many or a class of expanded clone.

CDR3aa	CDR3nt	len	v_gene	abundance	d_gene	j_gene
CASSEAGPRETQYF	TGTGCCAGCAGTGAAGCGGGACCTCGCGAGACCCAGTACTTC	14	TRBV2	NA	NA	TRBJ2-5
CASSIPSGPSQPQHF	TGTGCCAGTAGTATACCCTCAGGGCCGTCTCAGCCCCAGCATTTT	15	TRBV19	medium-sized	NA	TRBJ1-5
CASSLVSGISYEQYF	TGTGCCAGCAGCTTAGTGTCAGGGATCTCCTACGAGCAGTACTTC	15	TRBV13	medium-sized	NA	TRBJ2-7
CASSLTAGPYNEQFF	TGTGCCAGCAGCTTAACGGCGGGGCCTTACAATGAGCAGTTCTTC	15	TRBV5-5	NA	NA	TRBJ2-1
CAISEGNEQFF	TGTGCCATCAGTGAGGGCAATGAGCAGTTCTTC	11	TRBV10-3	NA	NA	TRBJ2-1
CASSSSRQAAPLTDTQYF	TGTGCCAGCAGTTCCTCTCGACAGGCTGCCCCCCTCACAGATACGCAGTATTTT	18	TRBV28	once	NA	TRBJ2-3
CASSLGRENTIYF	TGCGCCAGCAGCTTGGGCCGTGAGAACACCATATATTTT	13	TRBV5-1	NA	NA	TRBJ1-3
CASSGDRERTYNEQFF	TGCGCCAGCAGCGGAGACAGGGAACGGACCTACAATGAGCAGTTCTTC	16	TRBV5-1	NA	TRBD1	TRBJ2-1
CASSAISGSVDEQFF	TGTGCCAGTAGTGCGATAAGCGGGAGTGTGGATGAGCAGTTCTTC	15	TRBV19	NA	TRBD2	TRBJ2-1
CASSDRDTGELFF	TGTGCCAGCAGCGACAGGGACACCGGGGAGCTGTTTTTT	13	TRBV6-4	large	TRBD1	TRBJ2-2
CASSAQGPTYEQYF	TGTGCCAGCAGCGCCCAGGGGCCTACCTACGAGCAGTACTTC	14	TRBV6-5	NA	NA	TRBJ2-7
CASSGTRDSHYGYTF	TGTGCCAGCAGTGGAACCCGGGACAGCCACTATGGCTACACCTTC	15	TRBV27	NA	TRBD1	TRBJ1-2
CASSLIRTVVRQETQYF	TGTGCCAGCAGCTTAATTAGAACAGTAGTCCGCCAAGAGACCCAGTACTTC	17	TRBV7-9	NA	NA	TRBJ2-5
CASSQYLIRGYTEAFF	TGTGCCAGCAGTCAATACCTAATCAGGGGGTACACTGAAGCTTTCTTT	16	TRBV27	few	TRBD1	TRBJ1-1
CASRIGRNTEAFF	TGTGCCAGTAGAATCGGGCGGAACACTGAAGCTTTCTTT	13	TRBV2	NA	NA	TRBJ1-1
CASSENTGELFF	TGTGCCAGCAGCGAGAACACCGGGGAGCTGTTTTTT	12	TRBV9	NA	NA	TRBJ2-2
CASSQGAAGAINEQFF	TGCGCCAGCAGCCAAGGTGCAGCGGGGGCCATCAATGAGCAGTTCTTC	16	TRBV4-1	NA	TRBD2	TRBJ2-1
CASSLTAYTYEQYF	TGCGCCAGCAGCTTGACCGCCTACACCTACGAGCAGTACTTC	14	TRBV5-1	NA	NA	TRBJ2-7
CAWSTIAGRNPYEQFF	TGTGCCTGGAGTACAATAGCGGGACGGAACCCTTATGAGCAGTTCTTC	16	TRBV30	NA	TRBD2	TRBJ2-1
CSVEVGQGLNEQFF	TGCAGCGTTGAGGTGGGACAGGGACTCAATGAGCAGTTCTTC	14	TRBV29-1	NA	TRBD1	TRBJ2-1
CASSTGPTPYGYTF	TGTGCCAGCAGTACGGGCCCCACCCCATATGGCTACACCTTC	14	TRBV27	NA	NA	TRBJ1-2
CATSTRTENTEAFF	TGCGCCACCTCTACACGGACGGAGAACACTGAAGCTTTCTTT	14	TRBV4-1	large	NA	TRBJ1-1
CASGTDQQGTGTEAFF	TGTGCTAGTGGAACCGATCAACAGGGTACGGGGACTGAAGCTTTCTTT	16	TRBV12-5	NA	NA	TRBJ1-1
CASSMDRGSFYEQYF	TGTGCCAGTAGTATGGACAGGGGTTCCTTCTACGAGCAGTACTTC	15	TRBV19	NA	TRBD1	TRBJ2-7
CASSPSIYRGRNTIYF	TGTGCCAGCAGTCCTAGTATTTACAGGGGGAGAAACACCATATATTTT	16	TRBV28	NA	TRBD1	TRBJ1-3
CASSLNLAGGRINYEQYF	TGTGCCAGCAGCTTAAACCTAGCGGGGGGCCGAATAAACTACGAGCAGTACTTC	18	TRBV7-8	NA	TRBD2	TRBJ2-7
CASSFRGGGPGEQYF	TGTGCCAGCAGCTTCCGGGGTGGGGGTCCTGGCGAGCAGTACTTC	15	TRBV5-4	NA	NA	TRBJ2-7
CASSSPGQGSYEQYF	TGTGCCAGCAGCTCCCCGGGACAGGGATCCTACGAGCAGTACTTC	15	TRBV27	NA	TRBD1	TRBJ2-7